These 10 T cell receptor beta chains share one sample of origin, sequenced in a study of T-cell memory formation after mild COVID-19. TCRdb re-called the 5' RACE reads through MiXCR, storing one row per CDR3 protein. The sample carries 500,000 to 600,000 distinct CDR3 sequences, 18% recorded once. The sample comprised PBMCs or a T cell subset sorted from them (not recorded which). Receptors originate from an adult woman who had mild COVID-19 (a few samples of this study predate the infection). Cell type and time point are not known.

This clonotype has only a few counts. The chain couples TRBV7-2 to TRBJ2-5; TRBD1 agrees at 8 bases. Germline V gene data show CDR1 as SGHTA and CDR2 as FQGNSA. This CDR3 spans 14 amino acids. V dropped 5 bases and J dropped 3; count of bases not matched to a gene: 5. The CDR3 DNA reads TGTGCCAGCAGCCCGGACAGGGTAGAAGAGACCCAGTACTTC. Encoded protein: CASSPDRVEETQYF.

This clonotype was detected a few times. V and J are TRBV9 and TRBJ2-6; D is possibly TRBD2 (6 bases). CDR3 size: 18 residues. Trimming shortened V by 0 bases and J by 3 bases, and 16 bases separated the two germline ends. CDR1 is SGDLS and CDR2 is YYNGEE in the germline V gene. This CDR3 is CASSVGRDSRGGANVLTF. DNA of the CDR3: TGTGCCAGCAGCGTAGGTAGGGACTCAAGAGGTGGGGCCAACGTCCTGACTTTC.

This clonotype has more than one count but fewer than ten. This chain links TRBV4-2 with TRBJ2-1, with a tentative D call TRBD2 (5 bases). The V gene lost 0 bases and the J gene lost 6 bases, with 12 bases spanning the gap. This CDR3 has 15 residues. CDR1 is LGHNA and CDR2 is YNFKEQ in the germline V gene. This CDR3 is CASSQDGPRANEQFF. The CDR3 DNA reads as TGTGCCAGCAGCCAAGACGGCCCGAGGGCCAATGAGCAGTTCTTC.

This clonotype was detected many times. The chain carries TRBV12-3 or TRBV12-4 and TRBJ2-7, with 10 bases identical to TRBD2. J gave up 4 bases and V 6 bases, and 3 bases lay outside the gene matches. This CDR3 spans 13 amino acids. DNA for the CDR3: TGTGCCAGCAGGACTAGCGGGCGTTACGAGCAGTACTTC. Translating gives CASRTSGRYEQYF.

This clonotype has at least ten counts. The genes are TRBV9 and TRBJ2-3; D not certain. The CDR3 covers 15 residues. CDR1 and CDR2 (germline): SGDLS, YYNGEE. The V end lost 0 bases, the J end lost 2 bases, and 10 bases lay between the germline ends. This chain's CDR3 is CASSVASGSTDTQYF. CDR3 nucleotides: TGTGCCAGCAGCGTAGCCTCAGGTTCCACAGATACGCAGTATTTT.

This clonotype was seen a few times. This chain links TRBV29-1 with TRBJ2-7; no clear D. Trimming cost V 4 bases and J 2 bases, with 6 bases left between them. The CDR3 runs 11 residues. Germline loops: CDR1 SQVTM, CDR2 ANQGSEA. CDR3 sequence: CSVGHTYEQYF. CDR3 coding DNA: TGCAGCGTTGGGCATACCTACGAGCAGTACTTC.

This clonotype was detected ten times or more. The V and J genes are TRBV7-2 and TRBJ2-1; no clear D. V was shortened by 3 bases and J by 2 bases, with 5 bases between the two germline ends. Germline CDR1 SGHTA, CDR2 FQGNSA. The CDR3 runs 13 residues. CDR3 amino acids: CASSLQAYNEQFF. CDR3 bases: TGTGCCAGCAGCTTGCAGGCCTACAATGAGCAGTTCTTC.

The chain employs TRBV18 and TRBJ2-2; 12 bases map to TRBD2. After removal of 6 bases from V and 4 bases from J, the junction contained 9 bases not matched to a gene. CDR3 size: 17 residues. CDR1 and CDR2 from the germline V gene are KGHSH and LQKENI. CDR3 nucleotides: TGTGCCAGCTCGACTAGCGGGAGACGCCTTGGCACCGGGGAGCTGTTTTTT. Its protein product is CASSTSGRRLGTGELFF. The entire variable domain, with the rest obtained from reference TRBV18 and TRBJ2-2, is as follows: NAGVMQNPRHLVRRRGQEARLRCSPMKGHSHVYWYRQLPEEGLKFMVYLQKENIIDESGMPKERFSAEFPKEGPSILRIQQVVRGDSAAYFCASSTSGRRLGTGELFFGEGSRLTVL.

This chain links TRBV10-3 with TRBJ2-1; tentative D call: TRBD2 (6 bases). The CDR3 contains 14 residues. Deletions cut 6 bases from V and 7 bases from J, with 16 bases between. The germline gives CDR1 ENHRY, CDR2 SYGVKD. CDR3 sequence reads: CAIRSLAEGNEQFF. The DNA for the CDR3 is TGTGCCATCAGAAGTCTTGCGGAGGGAAATGAGCAGTTCTTC.

This clonotype was counted a few times. The J gene is TRBJ1-5, the V gene TRBV4-1; D remains unclear. The CDR3 contains 13 residues. The V gene lost 0 bases and the J gene lost 7 bases, with 7 bases spanning the gap. The V gene's germline CDR1 is MGHRA and CDR2 YSYEKL. The CDR3 is CASSQETSQPQHF. In DNA, the CDR3 is TGCGCCAGCAGCCAAGAAACCAGCCAGCCCCAGCATTTT.